Below are 30 T cell receptor beta chains sequenced from a single sample in a study of T-cell reconstitution after alpha-beta-depleted transplantation in children. Unique molecular identifiers were used to barcode this TCRbeta library. MiXCR was run by TCRdb on the PCR reads, yielding one entry per CDR3 protein. The sample comprises about 76,000 distinct CDR3 sequences, 14% of which are singletons, and 27% rests with the top ten. The input for sequencing was PBMCs, mostly from graft donor cells, taken 180 days after TCRalphabeta/CD19-depleted stem cell transplant. The receptors derive from a male patient between 2 and 10 years old who had a stem cell transplant for acute lymphoblastic leukemia, so the T cells may come from the graft donor.

The rearrangement links TRBV28 to TRBJ2-3; 7 bases fit TRBD2. The CDR3 has 15 amino acids. The germline V gene has CDR1 MDHEN and CDR2 SYDVKM. The V segment lost 7 bases and the J segment 3 bases; nucleotides outside the gene matches: 10. The CDR3 nucleotides read TGTGCCAGCAACCCTCGCGGGAGCGGAACAGATACGCAGTATTTT. Amino acids: CASNPRGSGTDTQYF.

This clonotype has only a few counts. The rearrangement links TRBV5-1 to TRBJ2-1; 10 bases match TRBD2. The CDR3 loop spans 15 amino acids. Unmatched junction bases numbered 10, after V lost 1 base and J lost 12 bases. Germline CDR1 is SGHRS and CDR2 is YFSETQ. As DNA, the CDR3 is TGCGCCAGCAGCTTGCGGTCTAGCGGGGGTTTTGGGCAGTTCTTC. Its translation is CASSLRSSGGFGQFF. Full variable domain (missing parts from reference TRBV5-1 and TRBJ2-1): KAGVTQTPRYLIKTRGQQVTLSCSPISGHRSVSWYQQTPGQGLQFLFEYFSETQRNKGNFPGRFSGRQFSNSRSEMNVSTLELGDSALYLCASSLRSSGGFGQFFGPGTRLTVL.

Worth noting for this clonotype: The junction shows a germline mismatch at one end, possibly a read error. This chain uses TRBV7-6 with TRBJ2-4, with 9 bases aligning to TRBD1. Germline assignment: CDR1 SGHVS and CDR2 FNYEAQ. This CDR3 is 11 amino acids long. CDR3 residues: CASSSPDRGNF. CDR3 nucleotides: TGTGCCAGCAGCTCCCCGGACAGGGGTAACTTC.

This clonotype appeared many times. The chain links TRBV5-1 to TRBJ2-7; D gene unclear. The CDR3 sequence is 15 residues long. Germline-derived CDR1 and CDR2 are SGHRS and YFSETQ. Trimming shortened V by 5 bases and J by 0 bases, and 15 bases separated the two germline ends. CDR3 region: CASRPDGSNSYEQYF. The CDR3 region has the DNA TGCGCCAGCAGGCCCGACGGTTCAAACTCCTACGAGCAGTACTTC. The full variable domain, in which reference TRBV5-1 and TRBJ2-7 provide the parts outside the CDR3, is KAGVTQTPRYLIKTRGQQVTLSCSPISGHRSVSWYQQTPGQGLQFLFEYFSETQRNKGNFPGRFSGRQFSNSRSEMNVSTLELGDSALYLCASRPDGSNSYEQYFGPGTRLTVT.

V gene TRBV7-8 combines with J gene TRBJ1-5; unclear D gene. The CDR3 runs to 18 residues. The V end was cut by 5 bases, the J end by 0 bases, with 20 bases between. Germline values: CDR1 SGHVS, CDR2 FQNEAQ. The CDR3 DNA reads as TGTGCCAGCAGCAAATTCGAAATTGGGCATAGTAGCAATCAGCCCCAGCATTTT. It is translated as CASSKFEIGHSSNQPQHF. Supplemented by reference TRBV7-8 and TRBJ1-5, the full variable domain reads GAGVSQSPRYKVAKRGQDVALRCDPISGHVSLFWYQQALGQGPEFLTYFQNEAQLDKSGLPSDRFFAERPEGSVSTLKIQRTQQEDSAVYLCASSKFEIGHSSNQPQHFGDGTRLSIL.

This clonotype came up many times. This chain links TRBV20-1 with TRBJ2-5, with 9 bases aligning to TRBD2. J gave up 2 bases and V 6 bases, and 7 bases lay outside the gene matches. This CDR3 contains 14 residues. Per germline, CDR1 DFQATT and CDR2 SNEGSKA (reference sequence). In nucleotides, the CDR3 is TGCAGTGCCACGACTAGCGGAATTCAAGAGACCCAGTACTTC. The encoded protein is CSATTSGIQETQYF.

V usage is TRBV3-1 and J usage is TRBJ2-3, with TRBD2 as a possible D gene (5 bases). Per the germline V gene, CDR1 is LGHDT and CDR2 is YNNKEL (reference sequence). The CDR3 has 13 residues. V gave up 6 bases and J gave up 3 bases, with 10 bases separating them. The CDR3 nucleotides are TGTGCCAGCAGGCCTACTAGTACAGATACGCAGTATTTT. Amino acid sequence: CASRPTSTDTQYF.

This clonotype was counted only a few times. CDR3 nucleotide sequence: TGTGCCAGCAGTTACGGGAGTACAGGAAACACCATATATTTT. It codes for CASSYGSTGNTIYF. The chain employs TRBV6-5 and TRBJ1-3; D uncertain. The CDR3 sequence is 14 residues long. Trimming pared 2 bases from V and 4 bases from J, leaving 9 bases between. Germline values: CDR1 MNHEY, CDR2 SVGAGI.

This clonotype was seen a handful of times. The V and J genes are TRBV7-2 and TRBJ1-1, with D possibly being TRBD1 (6 bases). Germline V gene lookup returns CDR1 SGHTA and CDR2 FQGNSA. Trimming stripped 3 bases from V and 4 bases from J, with 12 bases between. The CDR3 covers 14 residues. The CDR3 coding sequence is TGTGCCAGCAGCTTTGACAGGTCCAGCACTGAAGCTTTCTTT. Its translation: CASSFDRSSTEAFF.

This clonotype was observed at least ten times. The chain recombines TRBV6-5 with TRBJ2-3; D may match TRBD1 or TRBD2 (5 bases each). Trimming took 2 bases from V and 2 from J, leaving 8 bases between them. The CDR3 is 14 amino acids. CDR1 is MNHEY and CDR2 is SVGAGI in the germline V gene. DNA for the CDR3: TGTGCCAGCAGTTACGGGACCCCCACAGATACGCAGTATTTT. Its translation: CASSYGTPTDTQYF.

The chain is built from TRBV20-1 and TRBJ1-1; D not resolved. Per germline, CDR1 DFQATT and CDR2 SNEGSKA (reference sequence). Trimming removed 3 bases at V and 3 bases at J, with 8 bases between. The CDR3 totals 12 residues. The CDR3 is CSARELDTEAFF. DNA for the CDR3: TGCAGTGCTAGGGAACTCGACACTGAAGCTTTCTTT.

This clonotype was observed a few times. The rearrangement joins TRBV7-2 to TRBJ2-7; 11 bases match TRBD1. The CDR3 has 14 residues. V was clipped by 5 bases and J by 2 bases; unmatched bases: 2. Germline lookup yields CDR1 SGHTA and CDR2 FQGNSA. In nucleotides, the CDR3 is TGTGCCAGCAGCCGGGACAGGGGGGCCTACGAGCAGTACTTC. Translated, it gives CASSRDRGAYEQYF.

J is TRBJ2-5 and V is TRBV11-3; D gene ambiguous. V lost 2 bases, J lost 9 bases, and 16 bases lay in between. This CDR3 region has 14 residues. Germline V gives CDR1 SGHNT, CDR2 YENEEA. Written as DNA, the CDR3 is TGTGCCAGCAGCTTATCGGCCAGTAAGGTGGCCCAGTACTTC. Protein: CASSLSASKVAQYF.

This clonotype was observed once. CDR3 region: CSARSGFRTEAFF. DNA for the CDR3: TGCAGTGCTAGATCAGGGTTTCGCACTGAAGCTTTCTTT. The chain recombines TRBV20-1 with TRBJ1-1, with a weak D call TRBD1 (5 bases). V shed 2 bases and J shed 4 bases, with 11 bases lying between them. Germline CDR1 and CDR2: DFQATT and SNEGSKA (reference sequence). The CDR3 is made up of 13 amino acids.

This clonotype was picked up a small number of times. The chain joins TRBV5-1 to TRBJ1-5; D is uncertain. The CDR3 consists of 15 residues. Germline CDR1 is SGHRS and CDR2 is YFSETQ. The V end lost 0 bases, the J end lost 0 bases, and 7 bases lay between the germline ends. The CDR3 nucleotides read TGCGCCAGCAGCTTGGAACCGCTTAGCAATCAGCCCCAGCATTTT. Its protein product is CASSLEPLSNQPQHF.

This clonotype was recorded a few times. The gene calls are TRBV7-9 and TRBJ2-7; 10 bases map to TRBD2. Germline CDR1 and CDR2: SEHNR and FQNEAQ (reference sequence). Germline trimming cut 5 bases from V and 4 bases from J; bases unmatched to any gene: 11. The CDR3 spans 16 residues. The CDR3 DNA reads as TGTGCCAGCAGCGCCCCCCAAGCGGGAGGGCCTTACGAGCAGTACTTC. Protein product: CASSAPQAGGPYEQYF.

The chain uses TRBV6-2 or TRBV6-3 and TRBJ2-6, with D unresolved. The germline CDR1 and CDR2 sequences are MNHEY and SVGEGT. V shed 7 bases and J shed 0 bases, with 13 bases lying between them. This CDR3 is built from 16 residues. Here the CDR3 DNA reads TGTGCCAGCACTTTACGCTTTAACTCTGGGGCCAACGTCCTGACTTTC. This sequence encodes CASTLRFNSGANVLTF.

Of note for this clonotype: A clone one base away is much larger, so this may be a read error. The chain links TRBV5-1 to TRBJ1-4; D remains ambiguous. The CDR3 sequence is 14 residues long. Germline CDR1 is SGHRS and CDR2 is YFSETQ. This CDR3 is CASSLGPANQKLFF. For the CDR3, the DNA is TGCGCCAGCAGCTTGGGGCCGGCTAATCAAAAACTGTTTTTT.

V usage is TRBV11-2 and J usage is TRBJ2-3; 9 bases agree with TRBD2. CDR3 size: 16 residues. The germline V gene has CDR1 SGHAT and CDR2 FQNNGV. The J segment lost 4 bases and the V segment lost 5 bases, leaving 10 bases of the junction unmatched. CDR3 nucleotide sequence: TGTGCCAGCAGCCTGGGAGCTAGCGGGGAGTCAGATACGCAGTATTTT. As protein: CASSLGASGESDTQYF.

This clonotype was counted only a few times. This sequence joins TRBV20-1 and TRBJ2-7; weak D call: TRBD1 (6 bases). Per the germline V gene, CDR1 is DFQATT and CDR2 is SNEGSKA (reference sequence). The ends were cut back, 7 bases at V and 1 base at J, with 11 bases in the middle. CDR3 size: 12 residues. This CDR3 reads CSEGVLSYEQYF. In DNA form, the CDR3 reads TGCAGTGAGGGGGTCCTATCCTACGAGCAGTACTTC.

The chain employs TRBV25-1 and TRBJ2-7; D gene ambiguous. This CDR3 is built from 12 residues. Germline V lookup: CDR1 MGHDK, CDR2 SYGVNS. Trimming shortened V by 2 bases and J by 7 bases, and 9 bases separated the two germline ends. The CDR3 loop reads CASSEPGREQYF. In DNA form, the CDR3 reads TGTGCCAGCAGTGAACCCGGCAGGGAGCAGTACTTC.

This clonotype was counted at least ten times. This chain uses TRBV7-6 with TRBJ2-4, with D perhaps being TRBD1 or TRBD2 (5 bases each). The V end was cut by 5 bases, the J end by 1 base, with 15 bases between. The CDR3 is made up of 16 amino acids. Germline CDR1 and CDR2: SGHVS and FNYEAQ. DNA of the CDR3: TGTGCCAGCAGCCGCCGGACGGGGCTGGCCAAAAACATTCAGTACTTC. This translates into CASSRRTGLAKNIQYF.

This clonotype showed up many times. The V call is TRBV7-3, the J call TRBJ1-2; D is unclear. Germline V gene data show CDR1 as SGHTA and CDR2 as FQGTGA. Between the trimmed V and J ends, which lost 1 base and 1 base, there was a span of 10 bases. The CDR3 has 15 residues. The CDR3 DNA sequence: TGTGCCAGCAGCTTAAACCCAACAGTTAACTATGGCTACACCTTC. It encodes CASSLNPTVNYGYTF.

This clonotype qualifies as medium-sized. This rearrangement joins TRBV27 to TRBJ2-3; no clear D gene. This CDR3 has 13 amino acids. The V gene's germline CDR1 is MNHEY and CDR2 SMNVEV (reference sequence). The V gene lost 6 bases and the J gene lost 8 bases, with 15 bases spanning the gap. The CDR3 protein is CASRAGPAGTQYF. The CDR3 bases are TGTGCCAGCAGAGCCGGGCCCGCAGGTACGCAGTATTTT.

The chain employs TRBV18 and TRBJ1-6; D not resolved. Germline V lookup: CDR1 KGHSH, CDR2 LQKENI. The V end lost 6 bases, the J end lost 4 bases, and 4 bases lay between the germline ends. CDR3 length: 12 residues. The CDR3 loop reads CASSSYNSPLHF. Here the CDR3 DNA reads TGTGCCAGCTCGTCATATAATTCACCCCTCCACTTT.

V and J are TRBV19 and TRBJ2-1; D may be TRBD1 or TRBD2 (6 bases each). This CDR3 spans 14 amino acids. CDR1 is LNHDA, CDR2 SQIVND, per germline (reference sequence). With 6 bases removed from V and 3 bases from J, the gap between germline ends came to 12 bases. CDR3 loop: CASSWGADYNEQFF. The DNA of the CDR3 is TGTGCCAGTAGCTGGGGGGCAGACTACAATGAGCAGTTCTTC.

The gene calls are TRBV3-1 and TRBJ2-5; D possibly corresponds to TRBD1 (5 bases). Germline V CDR1 and CDR2: LGHDT, YNNKEL (reference sequence). The CDR3 sequence is 12 residues long. Trimming pared 2 bases from V and 4 bases from J, leaving 5 bases between. CDR3 protein: CASSQTGETQYF. CDR3 in DNA: TGTGCCAGCAGCCAAACAGGAGAGACCCAGTACTTC.

This clonotype was observed a handful of times. The V call is TRBV20-1, the J call TRBJ2-7, with 11 nucleotides matching TRBD2. Per germline, CDR1 DFQATT and CDR2 SNEGSKA (reference sequence). The CDR3 contains 16 residues. The junction had 7 bases not matched to a gene; V was cut back by 0 bases and J by 3 bases. CDR3 DNA sequence: TGCAGTGCTAGAGAAATAGCGGGAGGGCCCCTCTACGAGCAGTACTTC. It yields the protein CSAREIAGGPLYEQYF.

The sample holds a few counts of this clonotype. The chain couples TRBV19 to TRBJ1-2; no reliable D call. The length of the CDR3 is 13 residues. Per the germline V gene, CDR1 is LNHDA and CDR2 is SQIVND (reference sequence). Trimming cost V 3 bases and J 4 bases, with 9 bases left between them. CDR3 sequence (DNA): TGTGCCAGTAGTATGGAGGCACTCTATGGCTACACCTTC. This encodes CASSMEALYGYTF.

This clonotype came up a few times. This chain joins TRBV28 and TRBJ2-5; the D gene is possibly TRBD2 (6 bases). This CDR3 has 14 amino acids. V lost 3 bases and J 1 base, leaving 9 bases between the germline ends. Germline V gives CDR1 MDHEN, CDR2 SYDVKM. The CDR3 spells CASSFRDFQETQYF. The CDR3 nucleotides read TGTGCCAGCAGTTTTCGGGACTTCCAAGAGACCCAGTACTTC.